The clone carrying this T cell receptor (beta chain) was counted ten times or more. The data derive from a study of glioma-infiltrating T cells. The CDR3 extends over 15 amino acids. V shed 4 bases, J shed 8 bases, and the junction held 8 bases outside the gene matches. Germline lookup yields CDR1 SGHRS and CDR2 YFSETQ. Using RNA template, CDR3s of TCR alpha and beta were amplified with iRepertoire arm-PCR. TCRdb itself ran the multiplex PCR reads through MiXCR, one entry per CDR3 protein. The sample lists about 130,000 distinct CDR3 sequences; roughly 23% were seen once. Sequencing used glioma tissue, nonneoplastic brain tissue, or PBMCs (not recorded which). The rearrangement joins TRBV5-1 to TRBJ1-4; 10 positions match TRBD1. The sequence came from a human donor with low-grade glioma or glioblastoma, undergoing nonglioma brain surgery, or in good health (not recorded which). The CDR3 spells CASSGGTGDGEKLFF. Written as DNA, the CDR3 is TGCGCCAGCAGCGGGGGGACAGGGGATGGAGAAAAACTGTTTTTT.